This T cell receptor beta chain appears in the sequencing data of a study of cytomegalovirus exposure and HLA in healthy donors (dated by TCRdb to the late 2010s). General notes on the study: An earlier analysis of some 600 of the donors reported 250 to 300 Gb of sequence data and about 120 million unique TCR beta sequences obtained from some 170 million T cells. Rather than drawing on any new phenotypic data, the later analysis identified candidate immune exposures from TCR beta sequences and the way those sequences occurred across donors. Typing coverage varied by locus: roughly 620-640 donors for A, B, C, DRB1 and DQB1; under 550 for DQA1; over 600 for DPA1; around 490 for DPB1. Class I and class II HLA loci were covered by the typing at four-digit resolution. All discovery cohort repertoires had been generated on a single sequencing platform. Five DR-DQ haplotypes were treated as single units for association and clustering because of strong linkage in the cohort. In an earlier analysis of 500 to 650 of the donors, high-throughput TCR beta sequencing was used to judge whether each TCR beta V gene segment behaved as functional or pseudogenic. In a later analysis, previously published TCR beta repertoires from 666 donors were re-analyzed and high-resolution HLA genotyping was added so that TCR occurrence patterns could be studied. Along with the approximately 700-subject first cohort, a separate validation cohort of over 90 different subjects was used. Donor age, sex, ethnicity and CMV serostatus were compiled together with the repertoire data. High-throughput TCR immunosequencing, statistical association of individual TCRs with disease status, and machine learning were combined to predict cytomegalovirus infection status. A later genetic analysis used genome-wide SNP genotypes for 398 of the 666 donors, treating that subset as a discovery cohort. The study aimed to test whether cataloging public T cell receptors could reveal signatures of past pathogen exposure. The study used immunosequencing to profile the T cell repertoires of some 600 subjects and linked those repertoires to cytomegalovirus serostatus. An early release covering some 640 HLA-typed donors comprised about 300 gigabases of sequencing data and approximately 80 million unique TCR sequences. The genetic ancestry cluster associated with self-reported Caucasian donors included over 80% of the approximately 430 genotyped donors. Across 300 to 400 genotyped donors of the cohort, an average of about 240,000 unique TCR beta nucleotide sequences per donor were sequenced, and around 20% of those sequences were non-productive.

The cohort comprised fewer than 700 healthy bone marrow donors. Cohort members were all nominally healthy when sampled, although unrecorded immune exposures were likely present. The donor was CMV seronegative and was included in the group of approximately 350 seronegative cohort members. A peripheral blood sample was provided by each donor, and peripheral blood mononuclear cells were used for TCR beta sequencing. The Qiagen DNeasy Blood Extraction Kit was used to extract genomic DNA from the blood cell samples. Library method: the immunoSEQ multiplex PCR assay. The multiplex PCR relied on a mix of 60 forward primers for TCR Vbeta segments and 13 reverse primers for TCR Jbeta segments. Amplification of the CDR3 region of rearranged TCR beta genes was performed with a multiplex PCR assay on genomic DNA. The amplified TCR beta libraries were sequenced on the Illumina HiSeq System as 87-base-pair reads. Per the original workflow: Across the roughly 700 repertoires, a later analysis counted 78 million or so unique TCR beta chains, approximately 10 million of which were shared by at least two donors. Raw reads were error-corrected and collapsed into unique sequences by a nearest-neighbor algorithm in which closely related sequences were merged to remove PCR and sequencing errors. V, D and J gene segments were assigned by aligning CDR3 sequences to IMGT reference sequences. Each retained sequence needed at least a six-nucleotide match to both a V gene segment and a J gene segment. Rearrangements were classified as productive when the CDR3 lacked stop codons and remained in frame with V and J, and all other rearrangements were classified as non-productive. CDR3 was defined by IMGT convention, running from the second conserved V-encoded cysteine to the conserved J-encoded phenylalanine. The earlier analysis of 500 to 600 of the donors excluded sequences that lacked an unambiguous match to a single V gene segment. In an earlier analysis of approximately 610 of the donors, V segments were called functional above 56.7% productive rearrangements and were called segregating when the between-donor standard deviation exceeded 5%. A statistical classification framework was developed to diagnose cytomegalovirus status using the catalog of TCR beta chain sequences. In a later analysis, TCR nucleotide sequences were compared against IMGT/GENE-DB human TR gene sequences so that V and J genes could be assigned. The TCRdist pipeline was used in a later analysis to assign CDR3 sequences and most-parsimonious VDJ recombination scenarios. In a later analysis, every TCR beta chain was defined by the combination of its CDR3 amino acid sequence and its V-gene family, and reads without a unique V-gene family were dropped. In a later analysis, 450 to 600 highly shared, low-generation-probability nucleotide sequences were removed to address suspected cross-contamination and a sequencing artifact. In a later analysis, a clonal expansion index was calculated for each public chain from normalized within-repertoire ranks of inferred template counts. A later analysis computed generation probabilities with a VDJ recombination model fitted to out-of-frame rearrangements, and checked the results against IGoR. In a later analysis, TCR-TCR, TCR-HLA and TCR-CMV co-occurrence was scored with hypergeometric tests, and a repertoire-size bias correction was applied to TCR pairs. A later analysis estimated false discovery rates by permuting HLA or CMV assignments 20 times. In a later analysis, co-occurring TCRs were grouped using DBSCAN, and TCRdist sequence similarity was added for clustering within HLA-allele-positive subsets. Repertoires with fewer than 30,000 or more than 120,000 public chains, plus five repertoires with anomalous nucleotide sharing, were excluded from co-occurrence clustering. TCRdb carries this immuneACCESS record with in-frame sequences only. Its versions omit some clonotypes, under half of them owing to an unresolved V gene in the studies checked, with the rest unexplained. That table gives V, J and clone size, and the DNA gave D and trimming. The table for this sample lists roughly 290,000 clones; 80% of them were counted only once. The top ten clones comprise about 0.28% of the sample.

What the study reported, not specific to this receptor: Assigning TCR associations to individual alleles was difficult when HLA alleles, especially DR and DQ, strongly co-occurred. Because some donors lacked HLA typing at each locus, the association tests relied only on the typed subset. A later analysis reported that several top co-occurrence clusters appeared linked to parvovirus B19, influenza, CMV and Epstein-Barr virus. In vitro tests confirmed that a few of the cytomegalovirus-associated TCR beta chains recognize cytomegalovirus antigens. In a later analysis, HLA-associated TCR beta chains showed more clonal expansion and lower generation probabilities than non-associated chains that were equally common. Some IMGT-functional V segments, including TRBV6-2 and TRBV6-3, could not be distinguished by the 87-base-pair reads and were therefore excluded. According to a later analysis, TCR association rates differed among HLA loci, with DRB1 alleles showing the most associated TCRs and HLA-C alleles showing the fewest. In a later genetic analysis, fewer N-insertions in productive TCRs were reported among donors in an Asian-associated ancestry cluster than the approximately 710-donor mean. Immune exposure information for the cohort was limited to CMV serostatus. A further reported finding was that TCR beta sequences accurately predicted the HLA-A and HLA-B alleles for most subjects in the first cohort. In a later analysis, most CMV-associated TCR beta chains were found to appear HLA-restricted, with HLA associations seemingly driven largely by CMV exposure. The earlier analysis of around 600 of the donors excluded roughly 16 rarely observed V segments, including chromosome 9 orphons, because counts were too low. A later analysis associated about 17,000 TCR beta sequences with specific HLA alleles at a false discovery rate of 0.05. The authors suggested that the approach could potentially be extended to other disease states and immunological phenotypes. A cluster of highly shared sequence variants was judged likely to represent a technical artifact of the sequencing pipeline. Linkage disequilibrium might explain the correlated functional status among segregating V segments, but an unknown experimental factor could not be ruled out. Most TCR sequences were seen in very few donors, while some public TCRs were found in many individuals. An earlier analysis of 587 of the donors showed that most TCR beta V segments appeared in productive rearrangements either about 90% or about 30% of the time, which broadly matched IMGT annotations. This cohort had only TCR beta chains sequenced, and the lack of alpha or paired-chain data limited which features could be detected. An association between a missense DCLRE1C variant and V-gene and J-gene trimming of TCR beta chains was found in a later genetic analysis and replicated in an independent cohort. Sequencing depth was assumed to be roughly uniform across donors in the presence/absence analyses, though that assumption may not hold. The classifier was reported to diagnose cytomegalovirus status with high specificity and sensitivity in both the original and validation cohorts. The study listed over 150 TCR beta chains as associated with cytomegalovirus.

CDR1 and CDR2 were assigned from the germline V gene (reference sequence) as GTSNPN and SVGIG. CDR3 length: 12 amino acids, cysteine to phenylalanine. The read is trimmed to its CDR3 DNA, 36 bases read in frame from base 1. The trim is 5 bases for V and 7 bases for J, with a gap of 14 bases between the germline ends. This clone showed up just a few times. Its antigen remains unidentified. No quality values exist for individual bases; no much larger clone is one base distant. Here the chain combines TRBV30 and TRBJ1-1, with no reliable assignment of the D segment. Material for sequencing was PBMCs. The TCR originated in a girl aged 2 to 9 in good health and CMV-seronegative. The nucleotides are TGTGCCTGGGGCGCCGCGGCGGGTGAAGCTTTCTTT. Its amino acids are CAWGAAAGEAFF.